Listed below are T cell receptor beta chains from one sample, sequenced in a study of T cells in Graves' hyperthyroidism and ophthalmopathy. TCRdb called the multiplex PCR reads again in MiXCR, with one record for every CDR3 protein. The table has about 290,000 distinct CDR3 sequences, roughly an eighth seen once. Sequencing used blood. These receptors came from a middle-aged woman with Graves' hyperthyroidism. The CDR3 runs from the conserved cysteine through the conserved F or W. The order of the fields is V gene, clone size, D gene, J gene, CDR3 protein, CDR3 DNA. The D gene is left open where the match is weak. A clone size is listed for some rows: how often the clone was seen (once, few, many), or a class if it is expanded.

V gene: TRBV2; clone size: many; D gene: TRBD1; J gene: TRBJ2-7; CDR3 protein: CASRDLQGAYEQYF; CDR3 DNA: TGTGCCAGCAGGGACTTACAGGGGGCCTACGAGCAGTACTTC
V gene: TRBV28; clone size: many; D gene: NA; J gene: TRBJ1-4; CDR3 protein: CASNPGGGATNEKLFF; CDR3 DNA: TGTGCCAGCAACCCGGGTGGGGGCGCAACTAATGAAAAACTGTTTTTT
V gene: TRBV3-1; clone size: many; D gene: TRBD2; J gene: TRBJ2-1; CDR3 protein: CASSPQTSRHNEQFF; CDR3 DNA: TGTGCCAGCAGCCCGCAGACTAGCAGACACAATGAGCAGTTCTTC
V gene: TRBV5-5; clone size: many; D gene: TRBD1; J gene: TRBJ1-1; CDR3 protein: CASSSGGSDTEAFF; CDR3 DNA: TGTGCCAGCAGCTCAGGGGGCTCGGACACTGAAGCTTTCTTT
V gene: TRBV13; clone size: many; D gene: TRBD2; J gene: TRBJ2-7; CDR3 protein: CASSLTSGVYEQYF; CDR3 DNA: TGTGCCAGCAGCCTGACTAGCGGGGTCTACGAGCAGTACTTC
V gene: TRBV6-1; clone size: many; D gene: NA; J gene: TRBJ1-5; CDR3 protein: CASSRQINQPQHF; CDR3 DNA: TGTGCCAGCAGTCGACAGATAAATCAGCCCCAGCATTTT
V gene: TRBV2; clone size: NA; D gene: TRBD1; J gene: TRBJ1-4; CDR3 protein: CASDGTGATNEKLFF; CDR3 DNA: TGTGCCAGCGACGGAACAGGGGCAACTAATGAAAAACTGTTTTTT
V gene: TRBV15; clone size: NA; D gene: TRBD2; J gene: TRBJ2-5; CDR3 protein: CATSGLATQQETQYF; CDR3 DNA: TGTGCCACCAGCGGACTAGCAACCCAACAAGAGACCCAGTACTTC
V gene: TRBV6-2/TRBV6-3; clone size: NA; D gene: TRBD1; J gene: TRBJ1-5; CDR3 protein: CASSYQTGGDQPQHF; CDR3 DNA: TGTGCCAGCAGTTACCAGACAGGGGGGGATCAGCCCCAGCATTTT
V gene: TRBV27; clone size: many; D gene: NA; J gene: TRBJ1-1; CDR3 protein: CASSLLSRPEAFF; CDR3 DNA: TGTGCCAGCAGTTTATTATCCCGTCCTGAAGCTTTCTTT
V gene: TRBV2; clone size: many; D gene: NA; J gene: TRBJ1-1; CDR3 protein: CASRGVNTEAFF; CDR3 DNA: TGTGCCAGCAGAGGGGTGAACACTGAAGCTTTCTTT
V gene: TRBV7-9; clone size: many; D gene: NA; J gene: TRBJ2-7; CDR3 protein: CASSPKGGQIYEQYF; CDR3 DNA: TGTGCCAGCAGCCCGAAGGGAGGACAGATATACGAGCAGTACTTC
V gene: TRBV7-9; clone size: NA; D gene: NA; J gene: TRBJ2-2; CDR3 protein: CASSLAYGELFF; CDR3 DNA: TGTGCCAGCAGCTTAGCCTACGGGGAGCTGTTTTTT
V gene: TRBV3-1; clone size: many; D gene: NA; J gene: TRBJ2-3; CDR3 protein: CASSRDLRTADTQYF; CDR3 DNA: TGTGCCAGCAGCCGAGATTTGAGGACGGCAGATACGCAGTATTTT
V gene: TRBV12-3/TRBV12-4; clone size: NA; D gene: NA; J gene: TRBJ2-7; CDR3 protein: CASRTNSGSYEQYF; CDR3 DNA: TGTGCCAGCAGGACTAATAGCGGCTCCTACGAGCAGTACTTC
V gene: TRBV20-1; clone size: NA; D gene: NA; J gene: TRBJ1-3; CDR3 protein: CSATDTGNTIYF; CDR3 DNA: TGCAGTGCGACAGATACTGGAAACACCATATATTTT
V gene: TRBV28; clone size: NA; D gene: TRBD1; J gene: TRBJ1-6; CDR3 protein: CASSLWTGAALHF; CDR3 DNA: TGTGCCAGCAGTTTGTGGACAGGGGCGGCCCTCCACTTT
V gene: TRBV19; clone size: many; D gene: NA; J gene: TRBJ1-1; CDR3 protein: CASSISLNTEAFF; CDR3 DNA: TGTGCCAGTAGTATTTCTTTGAACACTGAAGCTTTCTTT
V gene: TRBV6-1; clone size: NA; D gene: TRBD1; J gene: TRBJ2-2; CDR3 protein: CASRIGTGGQNGELFF; CDR3 DNA: TGTGCCAGCAGAATTGGGACAGGGGGCCAGAACGGGGAGCTGTTTTTT
V gene: TRBV12-5; clone size: NA; D gene: NA; J gene: TRBJ1-1; CDR3 protein: CASGFIGGNTEAFF; CDR3 DNA: TGTGCTAGTGGTTTTATCGGGGGGAACACTGAAGCTTTCTTT
V gene: TRBV5-5; clone size: many; D gene: TRBD1; J gene: TRBJ2-7; CDR3 protein: CASSLEGGQGANYEQYF; CDR3 DNA: TGTGCCAGCAGCTTGGAGGGCGGACAGGGGGCTAACTACGAGCAGTACTTC
V gene: TRBV12-3/TRBV12-4; clone size: many; D gene: NA; J gene: TRBJ2-2; CDR3 protein: CASSYPRGGVGELFF; CDR3 DNA: TGTGCCAGCAGTTATCCCCGGGGTGGAGTCGGGGAGCTGTTTTTT
V gene: TRBV3-1; clone size: NA; D gene: NA; J gene: TRBJ1-6; CDR3 protein: CAGSQEGGSPLHF; CDR3 DNA: TGTGCCGGCAGCCAAGAAGGGGGTTCACCCCTCCACTTT
V gene: TRBV13; clone size: NA; D gene: NA; J gene: TRBJ1-6; CDR3 protein: CASSFSTNNSPLHF; CDR3 DNA: TGTGCCAGCAGCTTCTCCACGAATAATTCACCCCTCCACTTT
V gene: TRBV5-1; clone size: NA; D gene: TRBD1; J gene: TRBJ2-4; CDR3 protein: CASSPSGTGGSKGLAKNIQYF; CDR3 DNA: TGCGCCAGCAGCCCCTCCGGGACAGGGGGATCGAAGGGACTAGCCAAAAACATTCAGTACTTC
V gene: TRBV5-8; clone size: many; D gene: TRBD2; J gene: TRBJ2-2; CDR3 protein: CASTVSERGGLSTGELFF; CDR3 DNA: TGTGCCAGCACCGTCTCGGAGCGCGGGGGATTGAGCACCGGGGAGCTGTTTTTT